This T cell receptor (beta chain) was captured by sequencing in a study of blood T cell repertoires in COVID-19 (dated by TCRdb to between 2020 and 2021). Study-level background: Samples from collaborators originated in the United States, Italy and Spain and spanned both the acute and convalescent phases of COVID-19. The material from the prospective study consisted of cDNA or gDNA derived from T cells, B-cell-depleted T cells, or PBMCs. Subjects who had been exposed to COVID-19, were actively infected with it, or had recovered from it provided the deeply sampled blood TCRbeta repertoires that made up the dataset. A freely available public database, intended as a resource for researchers studying the immune response to SARS-CoV-2, is where the repertoires were released. The samples were drawn from the first 160 participants of the ongoing ImmuneRACE study and from over a thousand subjects provided by 6 global collaborators. A de-identified subject ID, COVID-19 status, age in years and sex were almost always included in the sample metadata. HLA class I and class II types, where available, came from metadata supplied by the sample provider rather than from assay-based typing. Broader findings and caveats from the paper: The quantity of clinical and demographic metadata differed by source and by participant and was supplied without curation.

Trimming leaves V shorter by 6 bases and J shorter by 6 bases, with the junction holding 8 bases beyond the gene matches. In the germline V gene, CDR1 corresponds to SGHDT and CDR2 to YYEEEE. There are 15 amino acids in the CDR3, from cysteine to phenylalanine inclusive. Only the CDR3 portion is preserved as DNA: 45 bases, with reading frame beginning at the first base. Each collaborating institution followed its own protocols to collect whole blood in K2EDTA tubes. For TCRbeta analysis, collaborators shipped samples as frozen whole blood, isolated PBMCs, or DNA extracted from either of those sample types. On this clone itself: Its antigen specificity is not known. The input lacks base qualities; no much larger clone sits a single base away.

TCRbeta CDR3 regions were amplified from genomic DNA using the immunoSEQ Assay, a bias-controlled multiplex PCR. The authors processed their data as follows. Within the assay, amplification of reference gene primers was used to estimate how many nucleated cells each sample contained. To quantify the absolute abundance of each unique TCRbeta CDR3 rearrangement, sequence reads were collapsed and filtered. For each sample, productive Simpson clonality was calculated as the square root of Simpson's diversity index over productive rearrangements. In its TCRdb copy, this immuneACCESS table keeps in-frame sequences only and misses some clones. Where compared with another copy, unresolved V genes explain less than half of these, and the others have no known cause. D and trimming come from the DNA, and the V and J calls and clone size come from that table. Across this sample there are about 150,000 clones, with 80% to 90% seen only once. 4% of the sample lies in the top ten.

Material: peripheral blood. The chain links TRBV5-6 with TRBJ2-2; 10 junctional bases match TRBD1. The TCR sequence derives from a woman in her sixties or seventies with acute or convalescent COVID-19. The CDR3 here reads CASTRDRGIPGELFF. The bases read TGTGCCAGCACACGGGACAGGGGTATCCCCGGGGAGCTGTTTTTT. Where the CDR3 stops, the reference TRBV5-6 and TRBJ2-2 genes take over; the full variable domain is DAGVTQSPTHLIKTRGQQVTLRCSPKSGHDTVSWYQQALGQGPQFIFQYYEEEERQRGNFPDRFSGHQFPNYSSELNVNALLLGDSALYLCASTRDRGIPGELFFGEGSRLTVL.